This TCR beta chain appears in the sequencing data of a study of technical replicates of blood from a few donors. Germline CDR1 SGHRS, CDR2 YFSETQ. The CDR3 is made up of 14 amino acids. The ends lost 4 bases at V and 6 bases at J; junction bases unmatched: 7. Assay: immunoSEQ multiplex PCR; the TCRdb copy retains only in-frame clones and omits some. This table holds 85,000 to 100,000 clones, about nine tenths found once. The material sequenced was T cells isolated from PBMCs. This clonotype was obtained from a human donor in good health. The rearrangement links TRBV5-1 to TRBJ2-4, with 7 bases aligning to TRBD1. The CDR3: CASSDRDRVNIQYF. The CDR3 nucleotides are TGCGCCAGCAGCGACCGGGACAGAGTAAACATTCAGTACTTC.